The 21 T cell receptor beta chains below all came from one sample that was sequenced in a study of T cell responses to AZD1222 COVID-19 vaccine. Profiling relied on immunoSEQ multiplex PCR, and the TCRdb table lists in-frame clones only, not all of them. The table includes 140,000 to 150,000 clones, roughly 90% detected once. The material sequenced was peripheral blood, taken on day 0 of AZD1222 vaccination. These receptors all stem from an adult in good health.

The rearrangement links TRBV5-6 to TRBJ1-2, with D unclear. The germline gives CDR1 SGHDT, CDR2 YYEEEE. This CDR3 spans 14 amino acids. V was shortened by 0 bases and J by 6 bases, with 12 bases between the two germline ends. CDR3 bases: TGTGCCAGCAGCTTGGCGTACGGATCCAATGGCTACACCTTC. Amino acids: CASSLAYGSNGYTF.

This clone appeared once. The chain combines TRBV9 with TRBJ1-2; 7 nucleotides line up with TRBD1. V lost 0 bases to trimming and J lost 4 bases; unmatched junction nucleotides: 3. The V gene's germline CDR1 is SGDLS and CDR2 YYNGEE. This CDR3 contains 14 residues. The CDR3 sequence: CASSVGGTAYGYTF. CDR3 nucleotide sequence: TGTGCCAGCAGCGTAGGGGGGACAGCCTATGGCTACACCTTC.

The CDR3 loop is CASSSRLSYEQYF. The CDR3 bases are TGTGCCAGCAGTTCTCGGCTTTCCTACGAGCAGTACTTC. The chain combines TRBV6-5 with TRBJ2-7; D ambiguous. The V gene's germline CDR1 is MNHEY and CDR2 SVGAGI. V shed 4 bases and J shed 1 base, with 8 bases lying between them. The CDR3 is made up of 13 amino acids.

This clone was seen once. The chain is built from TRBV30 and TRBJ2-1; 10 nucleotides line up with TRBD2. Losses at the gene ends were 1 base for V and 1 base for J; bases not matched to a gene: 10. The germline CDR1 and CDR2 sequences are GTSNPN and SVGIG (reference sequence). This CDR3 is 18 amino acids long. The CDR3 DNA sequence: TGTGCCTGGAGTGATCTCCTAGCGGGAGCGGCGTCCTACAATGAGCAGTTCTTC. This codes for CAWSDLLAGAASYNEQFF.

The rearrangement joins TRBV5-1 to TRBJ2-2; TRBD2 might be the D (6 bases). The CDR3 contains 15 residues. Germline CDR1 reads SGHRS; CDR2 reads YFSETQ. Trimming removed 1 base at V and 8 bases at J, with 15 bases between. The DNA for the CDR3 is TGCGCCAGCAGCTTGACCGTCAGCGGGTCGGGGGAGCTGTTTTTT. Amino acids: CASSLTVSGSGELFF.

The DNA of the CDR3 is TGCGCCAGCAGCCAAGAGGTCAGCTCCTACGAGCAGTACTTC. Translation: CASSQEVSSYEQYF. This chain links TRBV4-1 with TRBJ2-7; D gene uncertain. Trimming left V 0 bases short and J 0 bases short, with 6 bases between. Germline CDR1 and CDR2: MGHRA and YSYEKL. The CDR3 length is 14 residues.

The V gene is TRBV6-5, the J gene TRBJ2-7, with a possible D match to TRBD2 (6 bases). The CDR3 contains 15 residues. Germline CDR1 is MNHEY and CDR2 is SVGAGI. V was shortened by 4 bases and J by 9 bases, with 22 bases between the two germline ends. The CDR3 nucleotides read TGTGCCAGCAGTTCCCTAGGCGGGACCACGGGCGGGCAGTACTTC. Amino acid sequence: CASSSLGGTTGGQYF.

The chain employs TRBV7-6 and TRBJ1-3; D is perhaps TRBD1 (5 bases). The V and J ends lost 1 base and 4 bases respectively, with 11 bases between them. The CDR3 has 15 amino acids. Germline values: CDR1 SGHVS, CDR2 FNYEAQ. CDR3 sequence (DNA): TGTGCCAGCAGCTTAGAAGCGGGGGTGGGAAACACCATATATTTT. It specifies CASSLEAGVGNTIYF.

The chain joins TRBV6-4 to TRBJ2-1, with 9 bases lining up with TRBD2. The CDR3 contains 14 residues. J was trimmed by 9 bases and V by 3 bases; bases with no gene match: 6. Per germline, CDR1 MRHNA and CDR2 SNTAGT. The CDR3 DNA sequence: TGTGCCAGCAGTGAGACTCGCGGGAGGGGTGAGCAGTTCTTC. Translated, it gives CASSETRGRGEQFF.

J is TRBJ2-7 and V is TRBV19, with D maybe TRBD1 (5 bases). The CDR3 spans 13 residues. Germline V CDR1 and CDR2: LNHDA, SQIVND (reference sequence). V dropped 9 bases and J dropped 2 bases, with 14 bases sitting between them. CDR3 protein: CASRVGGTYEQYF. CDR3 nucleotide sequence: TGTGCCAGCAGGGTCGGCGGAACCTACGAGCAGTACTTC.

This rearrangement joins TRBV7-9 to TRBJ2-1; the match to TRBD2 covers 9 bases. The J segment lost 5 bases and the V segment lost 3 bases, leaving 8 bases of the junction unmatched. Germline CDR1 SEHNR, CDR2 FQNEAQ (reference sequence). The CDR3 runs to 16 residues. The CDR3 nucleotides are TGTGCCAGCAGCTTTATAACATCTAGCGGGAACAATGAGCAGTTCTTC. It codes for CASSFITSSGNNEQFF.

V usage is TRBV4-3 and J usage is TRBJ2-3; 8 positions match TRBD2. This CDR3 comprises 16 residues. Germline V gene lookup returns CDR1 LGHNA and CDR2 YSLEER. V lost 0 bases to trimming and J lost 4 bases; unmatched junction nucleotides: 6. The CDR3 DNA reads as TGCGCCAGCAGCCAAGACGTCGGAGCGGGGGCAGATACGCAGTATTTT. This codes for CASSQDVGAGADTQYF.

The rearrangement links TRBV12-3 or TRBV12-4 to TRBJ2-3; the D is unclear. The CDR3 is made up of 13 amino acids. Trimming shortened V by 7 bases and J by 0 bases, and 8 bases separated the two germline ends. The CDR3 DNA reads as TGTGCCAGCACCTGGACCAGCACAGATACGCAGTATTTT. It specifies CASTWTSTDTQYF.

The V call is TRBV11-3, the J call TRBJ2-1; TRBD1 or TRBD2 may be the D gene (5 bases each). The ends were cut back, 5 bases at V and 13 bases at J, with 12 bases in the middle. The CDR3 sequence is 11 residues long. Germline loops: CDR1 SGHNT, CDR2 YENEEA. The CDR3 loop is CASSTRDGQFF. The CDR3 coding sequence is TGTGCCAGCAGCACTCGGGACGGCCAGTTCTTC.

The count of this clone is one. J is TRBJ2-3 and V is TRBV7-2, with 7 positions matching TRBD2. The V gene's germline CDR1 is SGHTA and CDR2 FQGNSA. V lost 5 bases, J lost 5 bases, and 10 bases stayed unmatched. The CDR3 length is 15 residues. The CDR3 coding sequence is TGTGCCAGCAGCGGGGACTACCCTGGAGGAGATACGCAGTATTTT. It codes for CASSGDYPGGDTQYF.

This clone appeared a few times. Sequence at one end of the junction differs from germline and may be a read error. This chain's CDR3 is CSASGAGF. The CDR3 region has the DNA TGCAGTGCTAGCGGGGCTGGCTTT. This sequence joins TRBV20-1 and TRBJ1-1; maybe TRBD1 (5 bases). The CDR3 covers 8 residues. Germline lookup yields CDR1 DFQATT and CDR2 SNEGSKA (reference sequence).

This chain connects TRBV27 to TRBJ1-5; possibly TRBD1 for D (6 bases). V lost 10 bases and J 7 bases, leaving 23 bases between the germline ends. CDR3 length: 15 amino acids. CDR1 and CDR2 from the germline V gene are MNHEY and SMNVEV (reference sequence). The CDR3 bases are TGTGCCACGGCAACTTTTTGGGGGGCGGACCAGCCCCAGCATTTT. Translating gives CATATFWGADQPQHF.

The J gene is TRBJ2-5, the V gene TRBV19; 7 bases line up with TRBD1. V was pared by 6 bases and J by 5 bases, with 9 bases of the junction left unmatched. Germline assignment: CDR1 LNHDA and CDR2 SQIVND (reference sequence). The CDR3 runs to 14 residues. The CDR3 nucleotides are TGTGCCAGTAGGCTTCAACAGGGGTCGGAGACCCAGTACTTC. Amino acid sequence: CASRLQQGSETQYF.

V and J are TRBV9 and TRBJ2-2, with 9 bases lining up with TRBD1. The CDR3 runs to 19 residues. Germline V lookup: CDR1 SGDLS, CDR2 YYNGEE. J was trimmed by 3 bases and V by 4 bases; bases with no gene match: 16. Here the CDR3 reads CASSSPGQGGEGDTGELFF. The CDR3 DNA sequence: TGTGCCAGCAGCTCTCCGGGACAGGGCGGGGAGGGCGACACCGGGGAGCTGTTTTTT. The whole variable domain, remainder taken from reference TRBV9 and TRBJ2-2, is DSGVTQTPKHLITATGQRVTLRCSPRSGDLSVYWYQQSLDQGLQFLIQYYNGEERAKGNILERFSAQQFPDLHSELNLSSLELGDSALYFCASSSPGQGGEGDTGELFFGEGSRLTVL.

The chain links TRBV6-6 to TRBJ1-1; D remains unclear. V gave up 3 bases and J gave up 0 bases, with 11 bases separating them. The germline CDR1 and CDR2 sequences are MNHNY and SVGAGI (reference sequence). The CDR3 is 15 amino acids. DNA for the CDR3: TGTGCCAGCAGTTATCAGGCCGGAATGAACACTGAAGCTTTCTTT. This sequence encodes CASSYQAGMNTEAFF.

The rearrangement joins TRBV10-1 to TRBJ2-7; TRBD2 might be the D (5 bases). Trimming cost V 2 bases and J 3 bases, with 11 bases left between them. Germline V gives CDR1 WNHNN, CDR2 SYGVQD (reference sequence). CDR3 length equals 14 residues. CDR3 amino acids: CASSEGLSDYEQYF. CDR3 nucleotide sequence: TGCGCCAGCAGTGAGGGACTGTCTGACTACGAGCAGTACTTC.